A selection of T cell receptor beta chains follows, all from one sample in a study of blood T cell repertoires in COVID-19. Clones were sequenced by immunoSEQ multiplex PCR, and TCRdb holds only the in-frame ones, with some missing. The table lists about 330,000 clones, about 92% of them singletons. The sample taken for sequencing was PBMCs or T cells enriched from blood (not recorded which). The receptor set was obtained from a woman in her twenties or thirties who had recovered from COVID-19. CDR3s include the opening cysteine and the closing phenylalanine or tryptophan. D genes are given only for firm matches. Expanded clones are given a class, and other clones once, few, many or no size at all.

j_call clone_size v_call d_call cdr3_aa cdr3_nt
TRBJ1-1 NA TRBV28 TRBD1 CASSLAGTGGQAFF TGTGCCAGCAGCCTGGCCGGGACAGGGGGGCAAGCTTTCTTT
TRBJ2-7 NA TRBV11-1 NA CASSFEGREQYF TGTGCCAGCAGCTTCGAGGGCCGAGAGCAGTACTTC
TRBJ2-1 NA TRBV19 TRBD2 CASSIGLAGGYNEQFF TGTGCCAGTAGTATAGGACTAGCGGGAGGGTACAATGAGCAGTTCTTC
TRBJ2-1 NA TRBV7-2 TRBD2 CASSPQSLAGGYNEQFF TGTGCCAGCAGCCCACAAAGCCTAGCGGGAGGGTACAATGAGCAGTTCTTC
TRBJ2-7 NA TRBV7-5 NA CARSLPPQGSSYEQYF TGTGCCAGAAGCTTACCACCTCAGGGGAGCTCCTACGAGCAGTACTTC
TRBJ2-7 once TRBV18 NA CASSPVGSQGYEQYF TGTGCCAGCTCACCGGTCGGGAGTCAGGGCTACGAGCAGTACTTC
TRBJ2-2 few TRBV14 TRBD2 CASSKGTSGTSLNTGELFF TGTGCCAGCTCTAAAGGGACTAGCGGGACTTCGTTGAACACCGGGGAGCTGTTTTTT
TRBJ1-4 NA TRBV7-8 TRBD1 CASSSRQGLGEKLFF TGTGCCAGCAGCTCCCGACAGGGTCTAGGTGAAAAACTGTTTTTT
TRBJ1-1 NA TRBV28 NA CASSLSGTMNTEAFF TGTGCCAGCAGTTTATCCGGGACAATGAACACTGAAGCTTTCTTT
TRBJ1-2 NA TRBV6-5 TRBD1 CATSMDRVRGYTF TGTGCCACCTCAATGGACAGGGTGCGAGGCTACACCTTC
TRBJ2-3 NA TRBV4-3 TRBD2 CASSQDRTSGTTDTQYF TGCGCCAGCAGCCAAGATAGGACTAGCGGGACCACAGATACGCAGTATTTT
TRBJ2-7 NA TRBV3-1/TRBV3-2 TRBD1 CASVAQGAGEQYF TGTGCCAGCGTAGCACAGGGGGCGGGGGAGCAGTACTTC
TRBJ1-2 NA TRBV9 TRBD1 CASSSRPPSRGTKGNYGYTF TGTGCCAGCAGCTCCCGTCCCCCCTCCAGGGGGACCAAGGGAAACTATGGCTACACCTTC
TRBJ2-5 NA TRBV15 NA CATSTTPGGPRETQYF TGTGCCACCAGCACCACCCCGGGGGGCCCTCGGGAGACCCAGTACTTC
TRBJ2-7 NA TRBV12-3/TRBV12-4 TRBD1 CASRPGQGNEQYF TGTGCCAGCAGGCCGGGACAGGGTAACGAGCAGTACTTC
TRBJ2-7 NA TRBV6-2/TRBV6-3 NA CASSYSVIENRDSYEQYF TGTGCCAGCAGTTACTCGGTCATAGAAAACCGAGACTCCTACGAGCAGTACTTC
TRBJ2-7 NA TRBV18 TRBD1 CASSPLGQDYEQYF TGTGCCAGCTCACCCCTCGGACAGGACTACGAGCAGTACTTC
TRBJ2-1 NA TRBV27 TRBD1 CASSQGQGWNEQFF TGTGCCAGCAGTCAAGGACAGGGATGGAATGAGCAGTTCTTC
TRBJ1-2 NA TRBV9 TRBD1 CASSVSPQGSNGYTF TGTGCCAGCAGCGTCAGTCCACAGGGGTCGAATGGCTACACCTTC
TRBJ2-1 few TRBV7-3 TRBD2 CASSSTSGTYNEQFF TGTGCCAGCAGCTCCACTAGCGGGACCTACAATGAGCAGTTCTTC
TRBJ2-1 NA TRBV29-1 NA CSVEGGPNEQFF TGCAGCGTTGAAGGAGGCCCGAATGAGCAGTTCTTC
TRBJ2-1 NA TRBV11-2 TRBD2 CASSSSRLAIYNEQFF TGTGCCAGCAGCTCATCTCGACTAGCGATCTACAATGAGCAGTTCTTC
TRBJ1-1 NA TRBV7-9 NA CAAYPWAFF TGTGCCGCCTACCCCTGGGCTTTCTTT
TRBJ2-3 many TRBV5-1 TRBD1 CASSRGTGGFTDTQYF TGCGCCAGCAGCCGGGGGACAGGGGGCTTCACAGATACGCAGTATTTT
TRBJ2-2 NA TRBV28 TRBD2 CASIAGGGTGELFF TGTGCCAGCATAGCGGGAGGTGGCACCGGGGAGCTGTTTTTT
TRBJ2-2 NA TRBV24-1 TRBD1 CATRGTGSTGELFF TGTGCCACCAGGGGGACAGGGTCTACCGGGGAGCTGTTTTTT
TRBJ2-1 once TRBV6-4 TRBD2 CASSSGGLASEQFF TGTGCCAGCAGTAGCGGGGGGTTAGCTAGTGAGCAGTTCTTC
TRBJ1-5 NA TRBV28 NA CASSRRRDQPQHF TGTGCCAGCAGCCGCCGGAGGGATCAGCCCCAGCATTTT
TRBJ2-2 NA TRBV15 TRBD1 CATSTRGQGPGELFF TGTGCCACCAGCACTCGGGGACAGGGGCCTGGGGAGCTGTTTTTT
TRBJ1-3 NA TRBV28 TRBD1 CASSSNALTGGSGNTIYF TGTGCCAGCAGCTCCAACGCCCTAACAGGGGGCTCTGGAAACACCATATATTTT
TRBJ1-1 NA TRBV7-9 TRBD1 CASSSNPGTGRNTEAFF TGTGCCAGCAGCTCCAATCCCGGGACAGGGCGTAACACTGAAGCTTTCTTT
TRBJ2-2 NA TRBV4-3 TRBD2 CASSQETGGGAAGELFF TGCGCCAGCAGCCAAGAGACTGGCGGGGGGGCCGCCGGGGAGCTGTTTTTT
TRBJ2-6 NA TRBV19 NA CASSIGYPNVLTF TGTGCCAGTAGTATCGGGTACCCCAACGTCCTGACTTTC
TRBJ2-1 NA TRBV7-6 TRBD2 CASSLIAGDPSSYNEQFF TGTGCCAGCAGCTTGATAGCGGGGGACCCAAGCTCCTACAATGAGCAGTTCTTC
TRBJ1-3 NA TRBV27 NA CASSLSRAGNTIYF TGTGCCAGCAGTTTATCCCGGGCTGGAAACACCATATATTTT
TRBJ1-4 once TRBV28 TRBD1 CASSRGDRGYNEKLFF TGTGCCAGCAGTCGTGGGGACAGGGGGTATAATGAAAAACTGTTTTTT
TRBJ1-5 NA TRBV5-6 TRBD1 CASSQDRVRSSNQPQHF TGTGCCAGCAGCCAAGACAGGGTGCGTAGTAGCAATCAGCCCCAGCATTTT
TRBJ2-5 NA TRBV3-1/TRBV3-2 NA CASSQVLQETQYF TGTGCCAGCAGCCAAGTACTCCAAGAGACCCAGTACTTC